Each of the 9 T cell receptor beta chains below was sequenced from the same sample in a study of T cells in Graves' hyperthyroidism and ophthalmopathy. Amplification of TCR beta CDR3 regions was performed using RNA transcripts as template. Primed by the HTBI set, a first-round RT-PCR was run on the TCR CDR3. TCRdb re-derived calls from the multiplex PCR reads in MiXCR, one entry per CDR3 protein. This sample yields 250,000 to 300,000 distinct CDR3 sequences, of which roughly 15% are seen a single time; under 35% belongs to the top ten. Sequencing was carried out using blood. These receptor sequences come from a woman aged 45-65 years with Graves' hyperthyroidism that later progressed to Graves' ophthalmopathy.

This clonotype was seen a few times. The junction does not match germline at one end; this may be a read error. The chain combines TRBV5-1 with TRBJ1-3; D unclear. The length of the CDR3 is 15 residues. The germline CDR1 and CDR2 sequences are SGHRS and YFSETQ. The CDR3 DNA follows: TGCGCCAGCAGCGAGGGCACCGACTCTGGAAACACCATACATTTT. Residues: CASSEGTDSGNTIHF.

This clonotype was recorded at least ten times. The rearrangement joins TRBV12-3 or TRBV12-4 to TRBJ2-1, with TRBD2 matching 7 bases. The CDR3 sequence is 13 residues long. J gave up 8 bases and V 3 bases, and 4 bases lay outside the gene matches. DNA for the CDR3: TGTGCCAGCAGTTTTCTAGCGGTGGATGAGCAGTTCTTC. Its protein is CASSFLAVDEQFF.

As to this clonotype: This may be a read error: a much more frequent sequence differs by one nucleotide. The gene calls are TRBV24-1 and TRBJ2-5, with a weak D call TRBD1 (6 bases). The CDR3 covers 16 residues. The V gene's germline CDR1 is KGHDR and CDR2 SFDVKD. The CDR3 DNA reads TGTGCCACCGGTGATCGGTCAGGGGAGTACCAAGAGACCCAGTACTTC. Translating gives CATGDRSGEYQETQYF.

This clonotype was counted at least ten times. The chain combines TRBV5-1 with TRBJ2-7, with 9 bases fitting TRBD2. V lost 0 bases to trimming and J lost 3 bases; unmatched junction nucleotides: 7. Germline V gene data show CDR1 as SGHRS and CDR2 as YFSETQ. The CDR3 totals 16 residues. CDR3 in amino acids: CASSLVSGRGGYEQYF. The CDR3 DNA reads as TGCGCCAGCAGCTTGGTTAGCGGGAGAGGTGGCTACGAGCAGTACTTC.

This clonotype occurred many times. The rearrangement uses TRBV28 and TRBJ2-2; D is unclear. Per germline, CDR1 MDHEN and CDR2 SYDVKM. V lost 9 bases and J lost 4, with 9 bases in between. There are 12 residues in the CDR3. As DNA, the CDR3 is TGTGCCAGTAAGGGTACCACCGGGGAGCTGTTTTTT. Translating gives CASKGTTGELFF.

Ten or more counts support this clonotype. J is TRBJ1-5 and V is TRBV2; D possibly corresponds to TRBD1 (5 bases). Trimming removed 3 bases from V and 0 bases from J, with 6 bases in between. Per the germline V gene, CDR1 is SNHLY and CDR2 is FYNNEI. This CDR3 has 14 amino acids. Written as DNA, the CDR3 is TGTGCCAGCAGTGACAGGGTTAGCAATCAGCCCCAGCATTTT. Protein product: CASSDRVSNQPQHF.

The chain links TRBV5-1 to TRBJ2-6; no reliable D call. The CDR3 spans 14 residues. Germline assignment: CDR1 SGHRS and CDR2 YFSETQ. Trimming left V 1 base short and J 1 base short, with 3 bases between. The CDR3 is CASSLPSGANVLTF. The CDR3 DNA sequence: TGCGCCAGCAGCTTGCCTTCTGGGGCCAACGTCCTGACTTTC.

The V gene is TRBV7-2, the J gene TRBJ2-7; 7 bases fit TRBD2. This CDR3 comprises 16 residues. Germline assignment: CDR1 SGHTA and CDR2 FQGNSA. V shed 4 bases, J shed 2 bases, and the junction held 11 bases outside the gene matches. This CDR3 is CASSSMGRGRAYEQYF. The CDR3 DNA reads as TGTGCCAGCAGCTCTATGGGGCGGGGGAGGGCCTACGAGCAGTACTTC. The variable domain in full, completed from reference TRBV7-2 and TRBJ2-7, reads GAGVSQSPSNKVTEKGKDVELRCDPISGHTALYWYRQSLGQGLEFLIYFQGNSAPDKSGLPSDRFSAERTGGSVSTLTIQRTQQEDSAVYLCASSSMGRGRAYEQYFGPGTRLTVT.

The chain employs TRBV6-2 or TRBV6-3 and TRBJ1-2; TRBD1 matches 7 bases. The CDR3 is 14 residues long. Looked up from germline, CDR1 is MNHEY and CDR2 is SVGEGT. Trimming cost V 7 bases and J 0 bases; bases outside gene matches: 5. The DNA of the CDR3 is TGTGCCAGCACGGGACAGCCTTCTAACTATGGCTACACCTTC. It translates to CASTGQPSNYGYTF.